The 26 T cell receptor beta chains presented below share a single source sample, sequenced in a study of T cell repertoires in cytomegalovirus infection. TCRdb passed the reads through MiXCR, listing each CDR3 protein once. The table lists a few hundred thousand distinct CDR3 sequences, about 20% of them singletons. Their cognate antigens are unknown. The specimen comprised cultured PBMCs, sampled from culture after CMV antigen stimulation. These receptors all stem from a human donor in good health (CMV status not recorded). Some clones in this sample may be carry-over from other donors' samples.

The gene calls are TRBV7-2 and TRBJ1-5, with TRBD1 matching over 8 bases. The CDR3 length is 13 residues. Losses at the gene ends were 5 bases for V and 5 bases for J; bases not matched to a gene: 2. CDR1 SGHTA and CDR2 FQGNSA come from the germline V gene. This CDR3 reads CASSPDRDQPQHF. DNA for the CDR3: TGTGCCAGCAGCCCGGACAGGGATCAGCCCCAGCATTTT.

V usage is TRBV6-2 or TRBV6-3 and J usage is TRBJ2-1, with 8 nucleotides matching TRBD2. The CDR3 loop spans 15 amino acids. Germline CDR1 is MNHEY and CDR2 is SVGEGT. V lost 6 bases to trimming and J lost 6 bases; unmatched junction nucleotides: 10. CDR3: CASRSGRASANEQFF. The CDR3 DNA is TGTGCCAGCAGATCCGGGAGGGCCTCAGCCAATGAGCAGTTCTTC.

Notes on this clonotype: One end of the junction fails to match germline, which may point to a read error. CDR3 protein: CASSSPRTATNENLFF. The CDR3, as DNA: TGTGCCAGCAGCTCACCCCGGACCGCAACTAATGAAAACCTGTTTTTT. The rearrangement links TRBV7-9 to TRBJ1-4; D unclear. Germline V lookup: CDR1 SEHNR, CDR2 FQNEAQ (reference sequence). This CDR3 has 16 residues.

The chain is built from TRBV28 and TRBJ2-3; TRBD1 aligns across 12 bases. Germline CDR1 reads MDHEN; CDR2 reads SYDVKM. The ends lost 5 bases at V and 7 bases at J; junction bases unmatched: 10. CDR3 size: 16 residues. This CDR3 reads CASSVFGTGGANTQYF. CDR3 DNA: TGTGCCAGCAGTGTTTTTGGGACAGGGGGCGCAAATACGCAGTATTTT.

The chain joins TRBV25-1 to TRBJ1-4, with D unclear. CDR1 is MGHDK, CDR2 SYGVNS, per germline. Trimming took 3 bases from V and 4 from J, leaving 6 bases between them. The CDR3 spans 13 residues. CDR3 nucleotide sequence: TGTGCCAGCAGTGAGTGGGGTAATGAAAAACTGTTTTTT. Translated: CASSEWGNEKLFF.

This clonotype has just a few counts. The chain combines TRBV19 with TRBJ2-3; D ambiguous. Germline V gives CDR1 LNHDA, CDR2 SQIVND (reference sequence). The CDR3 runs to 14 residues. V lost 8 bases and J 8 bases, leaving 20 bases between the germline ends. CDR3 in amino acids: CASAQSWHDGTQYF. As DNA, the CDR3 is TGTGCCAGTGCCCAAAGCTGGCACGATGGTACGCAGTATTTT.

The table lists this clonotype with a few counts. The genes are TRBV28 and TRBJ2-7, with D tentatively TRBD1 (5 bases). V dropped 6 bases and J dropped 0 bases, with 15 bases sitting between them. Germline V gene sequence: CDR1 MDHEN, CDR2 SYDVKM. This CDR3 comprises 15 residues. The CDR3 DNA reads as TGTGCCAGCAGCCAGGTCCAGGGTATCTCCTACGAGCAGTACTTC. This encodes CASSQVQGISYEQYF.

This clonotype was observed a few times. The chain links TRBV24-1 to TRBJ1-1, with a tentative D call TRBD1 (6 bases). The V end lost 4 bases, the J end lost 1 base, and 9 bases lay between the germline ends. The CDR3 consists of 14 residues. Looked up from germline, CDR1 is KGHDR and CDR2 is SFDVKD. CDR3 in amino acids: CATSDSQGNTEAFF. The DNA of the CDR3 is TGTGCCACCAGTGACTCACAGGGGAACACTGAAGCTTTCTTT.

This clonotype was seen a single time. The V call is TRBV7-9, the J call TRBJ2-3; no definite D call. This CDR3 has 15 residues. The V end was cut by 3 bases, the J end by 4 bases, with 14 bases between. Germline V lookup: CDR1 SEHNR, CDR2 FQNEAQ (reference sequence). In DNA, the CDR3 is TGTGCCAGCAGCTTCGGCAGTTCCGGAGCAGATACGCAGTATTTT. It specifies CASSFGSSGADTQYF.

This clonotype was seen many times. The V gene is TRBV7-2, the J gene TRBJ2-7; 9 bases fit TRBD2. Germline CDR1 is SGHTA and CDR2 is FQGNSA. The CDR3 is 14 amino acids. With 0 bases clipped from V and 3 bases from J, the junction kept 0 bases outside the gene matches. The CDR3 region has the DNA TGTGCCAGCAGCTTAGCAGCGGGAGGCTACGAGCAGTACGTC. Translation: CASSLAAGGYEQYV.

This clonotype has just a few counts. CDR3 DNA: TGTGCCAGCAGACTAGACAGGGACCACGAGCAGTACTTC. Amino acid sequence: CASRLDRDHEQYF. This chain links TRBV7-2 with TRBJ2-7; the match to TRBD1 covers 7 bases. V lost 6 bases to trimming and J lost 5 bases; unmatched junction nucleotides: 7. Germline V gives CDR1 SGHTA, CDR2 FQGNSA. The CDR3 is 13 residues long.

This clonotype was counted between two and nine times. A single base separates this from a much larger clone, so it may be a read error. The chain links TRBV7-2 to TRBJ2-5, with unresolved D. V was cut by 3 bases and J by 4 bases, with 6 bases left in between. The germline gives CDR1 SGHTA, CDR2 FQGNSA. This CDR3 spans 12 amino acids. The CDR3 bases are TGTGCCAGCAGCTTCGACCGAGAGACCCAGTACTTC. Protein product: CASSFDRETQYF. The full variable domain, its missing parts supplied by reference TRBV7-2 and TRBJ2-5, is GAGVSQSPSNKVTEKGKDVELRCDPISGHTALYWYRQSLGQGLEFLIYFQGNSAPDKSGLPSDRFSAERTGGSVSTLTIQRTQQEDSAVYLCASSFDRETQYFGPGTRLLVL.

This clonotype was observed many times. The CDR3 DNA follows: TGTGCCAGCAATAATGGGGGGTTCCTAGGCTATGGCTACACCTTC. Protein sequence: CASNNGGFLGYGYTF. The chain uses TRBV6-1 and TRBJ1-2, with D possibly TRBD1 on 5 matching bases. Germline values: CDR1 MNHNS, CDR2 SASEGT. The CDR3 length is 15 residues. V was shortened by 7 bases and J by 4 bases, with 19 bases between the two germline ends.

The chain recombines TRBV29-1 with TRBJ1-4, with 7 positions matching TRBD1. V shed 7 bases, J shed 10 bases, and the junction held 15 bases outside the gene matches. CDR1 is SQVTM and CDR2 is ANQGSEA in the germline V gene. This CDR3 spans 14 amino acids. This chain's CDR3 is CSAAQGQRLGKLFF. CDR3 nucleotide sequence: TGCAGCGCCGCTCAGGGACAGAGATTGGGAAAACTGTTTTTT. Supplemented by reference TRBV29-1 and TRBJ1-4, the full variable domain reads SAVISQKPSRDICQRGTSLTIQCQVDSQVTMMFWYRQQPGQSLTLIATANQGSEATYESGFVIDKFPISRPNLTFSTLTVSNMSPEDSSIYLCSAAQGQRLGKLFFGSGTQLSVL.

This clonotype has a handful of counts. This chain links TRBV19 with TRBJ1-5; D unresolved. Germline V gene lookup returns CDR1 LNHDA and CDR2 SQIVND (reference sequence). CDR3 length: 14 amino acids. V was trimmed by 4 bases and J by 3 bases, leaving 10 bases between them. CDR3 sequence reads: CASSTQETNQPQHF. The CDR3 DNA sequence: TGTGCCAGTAGTACTCAGGAGACCAATCAGCCCCAGCATTTT.

The chain uses TRBV6-6 and TRBJ2-1, with 7 nucleotides matching TRBD1. V shed 2 bases and J 7 bases; nucleotides not matched to a gene: 5. This CDR3 has 14 residues. The germline gives CDR1 MNHNY, CDR2 SVGAGI (reference sequence). The CDR3 sequence is CASSYPNRGNEQFF. In nucleotides, the CDR3 is TGTGCCAGCAGTTACCCTAACAGGGGAAATGAGCAGTTCTTC.

The CDR3 spells CASSPYNGREQNEQFF. In DNA form, the CDR3 reads TGTGCCAGCAGCCCGTACAACGGGCGGGAGCAAAATGAGCAGTTCTTC. The chain employs TRBV7-3 and TRBJ2-1; 7 nucleotides line up with TRBD2. V lost 5 bases to trimming and J lost 7 bases; unmatched junction nucleotides: 14. This CDR3 has 16 amino acids. Germline V gene sequence: CDR1 SGHTA, CDR2 FQGTGA.

This clonotype has a handful of counts. This rearrangement joins TRBV6-2 or TRBV6-3 to TRBJ2-5; D remains ambiguous. With 0 bases removed from V and 0 bases from J, the gap between germline ends came to 8 bases. There are 15 residues in the CDR3. Germline V gives CDR1 MNHEY, CDR2 SVGEGT. The CDR3 loop reads CASSYSHSYQETQYF. Written as DNA, the CDR3 is TGTGCCAGCAGTTACTCGCACAGCTACCAAGAGACCCAGTACTTC.

This clonotype was observed many times. The V and J genes are TRBV11-2 and TRBJ1-2, with TRBD1 matching over 8 bases. The CDR3 has 15 amino acids. CDR1 SGHAT and CDR2 FQNNGV come from the germline V gene. Unmatched junction bases numbered 8, after V lost 0 bases and J lost 8 bases. The chain's CDR3 is CASSLEGQATHGYTF. The CDR3, as DNA: TGTGCCAGCAGCTTAGAGGGACAGGCGACTCACGGCTACACCTTC.

This clonotype showed up many times. The chain uses TRBV7-2 and TRBJ2-7, with TRBD2 matching 11 bases. The junction had 11 bases not matched to a gene; V was cut back by 5 bases and J by 5 bases. Germline CDR1 is SGHTA and CDR2 is FQGNSA. The CDR3 contains 16 residues. CDR3 sequence reads: CASSPDSGRAFDEQYF. The CDR3 DNA reads TGTGCCAGCAGCCCGGATAGCGGGAGGGCCTTTGACGAGCAGTACTTC.

Remarks on this clonotype: The CDR3 ends on some other residue instead of the conserved phenylalanine or tryptophan, so this is likely a read error. The chain combines TRBV4-1 with TRBJ2-7; D is unresolved. CDR3 length: 15 amino acids. Germline V CDR1 and CDR2: MGHRA, YSYEKL. V was cut by 0 bases and J by 3 bases, with 12 bases left in between. CDR3 in amino acids: CASSQEQSTGYEQYY. CDR3 DNA: TGCGCCAGCAGCCAAGAACAATCCACTGGCTACGAGCAGTACTAC.

This clonotype appeared many times. The chain couples TRBV19 to TRBJ1-5, with 10 bases matching TRBD1. V was clipped by 0 bases and J by 2 bases; unmatched bases: 7. The CDR3 runs to 18 residues. The germline V gene encodes CDR1 LNHDA and CDR2 SQIVND (reference sequence). CDR3 coding DNA: TGTGCCAGTAGTATAGAAGGGGGACAGGGGCTTCGCAATCAGCCCCAGCATTTT. Protein product: CASSIEGGQGLRNQPQHF.

The J gene is TRBJ1-5, the V gene TRBV5-4, with 8 bases identical to TRBD1. With 2 bases clipped from V and 0 bases from J, the junction kept 7 bases outside the gene matches. In germline, CDR1 is SGHNT, CDR2 YYREEE (reference sequence). The CDR3 runs to 17 residues. CDR3 bases: TGTGCCAGCAGCTTTGGACAGGGTGGATATAGCAATCAGCCCCAGCATTTT. Amino acid sequence: CASSFGQGGYSNQPQHF.

This chain uses TRBV3-1 with TRBJ2-4, with a tentative D call TRBD1 (7 bases). Trimming removed 4 bases from V and 6 bases from J, with 25 bases in between. CDR3 length: 18 residues. The germline CDR1 and CDR2 sequences are LGHDT and YNNKEL (reference sequence). CDR3 in DNA: TGTGCCAGCAGCCCCCCACCCTTTAGCGGAGGGGGCCTAAACATTCAGTACTTC. Translation gives CASSPPPFSGGGLNIQYF.

There are a few counts of this clonotype. The gene calls are TRBV9 and TRBJ2-6, with no clear D. With 6 bases removed from V and 0 bases from J, the gap between germline ends came to 7 bases. The CDR3 runs to 14 residues. Germline V gives CDR1 SGDLS, CDR2 YYNGEE. CDR3 residues: CASKAHSGANVLTF. In DNA, the CDR3 is TGTGCCAGCAAAGCGCACTCTGGGGCCAACGTCCTGACTTTC.

At least ten counts were recorded for this clonotype. The V gene is TRBV7-2, the J gene TRBJ1-4, with TRBD1 matching 7 bases. Germline V gene data show CDR1 as SGHTA and CDR2 as FQGNSA. The V segment lost 5 bases and the J segment 7 bases; nucleotides outside the gene matches: 10. The CDR3 covers 15 residues. The CDR3 coding sequence is TGTGCCAGCAGCCCTGGACAGGCCTCCGGTGAAAAACTGTTTTTT. It encodes CASSPGQASGEKLFF.